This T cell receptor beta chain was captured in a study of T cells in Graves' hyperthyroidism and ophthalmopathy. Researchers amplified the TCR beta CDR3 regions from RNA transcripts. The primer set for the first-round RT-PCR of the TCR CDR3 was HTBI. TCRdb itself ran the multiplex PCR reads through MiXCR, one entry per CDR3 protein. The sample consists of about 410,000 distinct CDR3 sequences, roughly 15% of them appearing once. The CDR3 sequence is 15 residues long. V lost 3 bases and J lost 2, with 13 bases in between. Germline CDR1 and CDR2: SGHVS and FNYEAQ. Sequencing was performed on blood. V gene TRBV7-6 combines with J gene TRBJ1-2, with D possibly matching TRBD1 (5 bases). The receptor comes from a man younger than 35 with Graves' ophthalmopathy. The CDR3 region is CASSLSGRGNYGYTF. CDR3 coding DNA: TGTGCCAGCAGCTTGTCAGGTCGGGGGAACTATGGCTACACCTTC.